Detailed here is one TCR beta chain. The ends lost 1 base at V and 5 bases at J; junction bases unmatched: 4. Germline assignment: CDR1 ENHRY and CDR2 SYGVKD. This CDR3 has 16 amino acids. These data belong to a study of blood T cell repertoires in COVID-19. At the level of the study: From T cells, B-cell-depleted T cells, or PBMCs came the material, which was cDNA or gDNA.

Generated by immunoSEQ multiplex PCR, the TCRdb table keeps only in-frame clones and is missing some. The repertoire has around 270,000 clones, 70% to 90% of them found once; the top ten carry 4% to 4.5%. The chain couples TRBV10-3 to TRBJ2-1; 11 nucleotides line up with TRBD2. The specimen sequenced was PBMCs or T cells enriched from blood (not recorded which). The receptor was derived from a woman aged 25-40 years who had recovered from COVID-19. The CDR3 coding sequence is TGTGCCATCAGTGAGTTTAGCGGGAGGGCCAACAATGAGCAGTTCTTC. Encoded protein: CAISEFSGRANNEQFF.